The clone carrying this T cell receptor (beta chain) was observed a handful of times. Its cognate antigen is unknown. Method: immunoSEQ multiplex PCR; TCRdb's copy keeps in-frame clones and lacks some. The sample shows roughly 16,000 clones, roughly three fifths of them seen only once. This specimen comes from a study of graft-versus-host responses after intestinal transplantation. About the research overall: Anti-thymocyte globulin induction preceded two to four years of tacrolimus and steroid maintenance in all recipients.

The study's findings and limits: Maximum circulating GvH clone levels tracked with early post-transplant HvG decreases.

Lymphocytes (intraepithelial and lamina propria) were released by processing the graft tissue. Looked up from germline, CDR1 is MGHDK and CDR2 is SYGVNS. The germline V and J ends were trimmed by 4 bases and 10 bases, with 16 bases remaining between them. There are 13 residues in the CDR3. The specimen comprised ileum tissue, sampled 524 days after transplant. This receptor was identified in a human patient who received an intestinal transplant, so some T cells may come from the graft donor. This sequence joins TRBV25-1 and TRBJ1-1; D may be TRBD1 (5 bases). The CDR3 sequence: CASSVRDGRGAFF. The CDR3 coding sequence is TGTGCCAGCAGTGTCCGGGACGGGAGGGGAGCTTTCTTT.